These 2 T cell receptor beta chains came from one sample sequenced in a study of spatial heterogeneity in lung cancer. Noted time point: blood at routine non-recurrence follow-up after resection. MiXCR, run by TCRdb on the 5' RACE reads, gives a single entry per CDR3 protein. The top ten hold about 22% of the sample, which has tens of thousands of distinct CDR3 sequences, roughly a tenth seen once. The sample was PBMCs, taken at follow-up. These receptor sequences come from a male donor with early-stage non-small cell lung cancer.

This clonotype was observed at least ten times. The CDR3 loop reads CASSFRGNYNEQFF. CDR3 nucleotide sequence: TGTGCCAGCAGCTTTCGGGGGAACTACAATGAGCAGTTCTTC. The gene calls are TRBV11-2 and TRBJ2-1; tentatively, D is TRBD2 (6 bases). V shed 3 bases and J shed 3 bases, with 9 bases lying between them. This CDR3 comprises 14 residues. Germline V CDR1 and CDR2: SGHAT, FQNNGV.

Only a few counts were recorded for this clonotype. The CDR3 DNA reads as TGCGCCAGCAGTGGACGGTCTATGAACACCGGGGAGCTGTTTTTT. It yields the protein CASSGRSMNTGELFF. The V and J genes are TRBV10-2 and TRBJ2-2; no firm D call. The germline V and J ends were trimmed by 4 bases and 1 base, with 10 bases remaining between them. The CDR3 has 15 residues. The germline CDR1 and CDR2 sequences are WSHSY and SAAADI.